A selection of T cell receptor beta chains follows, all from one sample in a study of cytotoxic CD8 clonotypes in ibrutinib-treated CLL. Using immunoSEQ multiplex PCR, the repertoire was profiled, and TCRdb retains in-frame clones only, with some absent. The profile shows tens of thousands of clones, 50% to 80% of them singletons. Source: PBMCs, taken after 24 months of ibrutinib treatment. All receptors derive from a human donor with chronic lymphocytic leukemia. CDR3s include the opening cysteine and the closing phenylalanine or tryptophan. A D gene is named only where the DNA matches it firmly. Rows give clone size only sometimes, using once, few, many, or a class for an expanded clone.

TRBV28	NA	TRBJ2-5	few	TGTGCCAGCAGCTATCCCTCCACGATCAGGCTGTACCAAGAGACCCAGTACTTC	CASSYPSTIRLYQETQYF
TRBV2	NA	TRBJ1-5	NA	TGTGCCAGCAGTAGATATGAGGTCCAGCCCCAGCATTTT	CASSRYEVQPQHF
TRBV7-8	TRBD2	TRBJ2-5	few	TGTGCCAGCAGCTCCACCCCCCTAGCGGGAGGGTTAGTGGCCCAGTACTTC	CASSSTPLAGGLVAQYF
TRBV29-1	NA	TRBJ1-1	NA	TGCAGCGTTTACGGGGGGACTGAAGCTTTCTTT	CSVYGGTEAFF
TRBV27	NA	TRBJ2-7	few	TGTGCCAGCAGTTTCAACCCCCTACTAGCAGGTGTTCGGTACGAGCAGTACTTC	CASSFNPLLAGVRYEQYF
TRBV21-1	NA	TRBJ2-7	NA	TGTGCCAGCAGCAAAGCGCGAGGTCACGAGCAGTACTTC	CASSKARGHEQYF
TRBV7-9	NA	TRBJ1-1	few	TGTGCCAGCAGGCAGCTCACTGAAGCTTTCTTT	CASRQLTEAFF
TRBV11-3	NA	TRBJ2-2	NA	TGTGCCAGCAGCTCGGGACCTCGGGAGCTGTTTTTT	CASSSGPRELFF
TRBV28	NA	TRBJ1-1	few	TGTGCCAGCTTTTCACTTACACAGGAAGCTTTCTTT	CASFSLTQEAFF
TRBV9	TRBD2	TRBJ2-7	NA	TGTGCCAGCAGCCCCCTTGGACTAGCGGGAGCCACCTTTTGGTACGAGCAGTACTTC	CASSPLGLAGATFWYEQYF